Only a few counts were recorded for the clone carrying this T cell receptor (beta chain). Its antigen is not known. The sample originates from a study of T cell repertoires in cytomegalovirus infection. Turning to the study itself: CMV epitopes in the study were HLA-C-restricted (recently identified) and HLA-B-restricted (well studied). TCR beta signatures that were public indicated CMV infection and matching HLA type. Study-wide findings and caveats: Dominating the ex vivo response were HLA-C-restricted CMV-specific TCR beta clonotypes.

TCRdb reprocessed the reads with MiXCR, giving one entry per CDR3 protein. The table records approximately 470,000 distinct CDR3 sequences, roughly 43% of them present only once. There are 15 residues in the CDR3. V lost 6 bases and J lost 0, with 13 bases in between. This sequence joins TRBV12-3 or TRBV12-4 and TRBJ2-3; possibly TRBD2 for D (6 bases). Sequencing was performed on cultured PBMCs, taken from culture after CMV antigen stimulation. The clonotype was recovered from a human donor in good health (CMV status not recorded). Some clones in this sample may be carry-over from other donors' samples. The CDR3 sequence is CASRPLATSTDTQYF. CDR3 bases: TGTGCCAGCAGGCCTCTAGCGACGAGCACAGATACGCAGTATTTT.